This T cell receptor beta chain was captured in a study of cytomegalovirus exposure and HLA in healthy donors. Whole-study context: The 95 to 150 validation repertoires were produced on the same platform as the 720 or so repertoires of the first cohort. This was reported in a later analysis.

Only in-frame clones appear in the TCRdb table, and some are missing; sequencing was by immunoSEQ multiplex PCR. The sample lists about 120,000 clones, around 90% seen once, with 1.5% to 2.5% in the top ten. Details on this clone: Its antigen is undetermined.

General study findings and limits: TCR clusters originating in the first cohort tended to co-occur in the 120 validation repertoires, according to a later analysis. Usually a TCR sequence was rare, but some public TCRs were found in many donors. Confirmation in vitro established that a few CMV-associated chains were specific for CMV antigens.

Germline values: CDR1 MNHNY, CDR2 SVGAGI (reference sequence). CDR3 size: 15 residues. V shed 4 bases, J shed 8 bases, and the junction held 9 bases outside the gene matches. This receptor was obtained from a woman under 30 in good health and CMV-seronegative. The source material was PBMCs. The chain has TRBV6-6 and TRBJ2-1, with 9 bases that match TRBD1. Here the CDR3 reads CASSLQGADQYEQFF. CDR3 in DNA: TGTGCCAGCAGTTTACAGGGGGCAGATCAGTATGAGCAGTTCTTC.